These T cell receptor beta chains were read from a single sample in a study of control samples from healthy donors and cancer patients. Sequencing used immunoSEQ multiplex PCR; TCRdb keeps in-frame clones, though not all of them. This sample carries about 120,000 clones, around 87% of them seen once, and the ten largest clones take 9% to 14%. The sequenced material came from blood. The source is a man aged 25 to 45 in good health. Both conserved end residues are part of each CDR3. A D gene is named only where the DNA matches it firmly. Expanded clones get a size class; other rows say once, few or many, or leave the size out.

>.|TRBV2|TRBD1|TRBJ1-5
CASISGTGSNQPQHF
TGTGCCAGCATATCCGGGACAGGGAGCAATCAGCCCCAGCATTTT
>.|TRBV5-1|TRBD1|TRBJ1-5
CASSLGQGANQPQHF
TGCGCCAGCAGCTTGGGACAGGGGGCCAATCAGCCCCAGCATTTT
>few|TRBV30|.|TRBJ2-2
CAWRVGQYTGELFF
TGTGCCTGGAGGGTGGGACAATACACCGGGGAGCTGTTTTTT
>.|TRBV5-5|.|TRBJ1-2
CASSLTLELISYGYTF
TGTGCCAGCAGCTTGACTCTGGAACTTATCAGTTATGGCTACACCTTC
>.|TRBV5-5|.|TRBJ1-5
CASSLEPGGLYSNQPQHF
TGTGCCAGCAGCTTGGAGCCGGGGGGGTTGTATAGCAATCAGCCCCAGCATTTT
>.|TRBV2|TRBD2|TRBJ2-1
CASIRERGINEQFF
TGTGCCAGCATAAGAGAGCGGGGGATCAATGAGCAGTTCTTC
>.|TRBV7-3|TRBD2|TRBJ2-2
CASSRPSGGNTGELFF
TGTGCCAGCAGCCGACCCAGCGGGGGCAACACCGGGGAGCTGTTTTTT
>.|TRBV7-2|TRBD1|TRBJ1-2
CASSLGQGGGGYTF
TGTGCCAGCAGCCTTGGACAGGGTGGCGGAGGCTACACCTTC
>.|TRBV30|.|TRBJ1-1
CAWRLTPNTEAFF
TGTGCCTGGAGACTGACTCCGAACACTGAAGCTTTCTTT
>few|TRBV2|.|TRBJ1-5
CASRGGLSNQPQHF
TGTGCCAGCAGAGGGGGACTGAGCAATCAGCCCCAGCATTTT
>.|TRBV4-1|TRBD1|TRBJ1-5
CASSQEGTDNQPQHF
TGCGCCAGCAGCCAAGAAGGGACAGACAATCAGCCCCAGCATTTT
>.|TRBV12-5|TRBD1|TRBJ1-1
CASAEQGTRTEAFF
TGTGCTAGTGCCGAACAGGGGACACGGACTGAAGCTTTCTTT
>few|TRBV29-1|.|TRBJ1-1
CSVEGPREAFF
TGCAGCGTTGAAGGCCCCAGGGAAGCTTTCTTT
>.|TRBV29-1|.|TRBJ1-1
CSVNRQDSAEAFF
TGCAGCGTTAACCGACAGGACTCAGCTGAAGCTTTCTTT
>.|TRBV7-2|TRBD2|TRBJ2-7
CASSQRLAGYYEQYF
TGTGCCAGCAGCCAAAGACTAGCGGGATATTACGAGCAGTACTTC
>.|TRBV18|TRBD1|TRBJ1-4
CASSPRDSANEKLFF
TGTGCCAGCTCACCACGGGACAGCGCTAATGAAAAACTGTTTTTT
>.|TRBV12-3/TRBV12-4|.|TRBJ1-1
CASSLENTEAFF
TGTGCCAGCAGTTTAGAAAACACTGAAGCTTTCTTT
>.|TRBV6-1|.|TRBJ1-3
CASSEEGVSGNTIYF
TGTGCCAGCAGTGAAGAAGGAGTCTCTGGAAACACCATATATTTT
>once|TRBV11-2|TRBD1|TRBJ2-1
CASSLYQGAGNEQFF
TGTGCCAGCAGCTTATATCAGGGGGCGGGAAATGAGCAGTTCTTC
>.|TRBV5-1|.|TRBJ2-3
CASSLVGRSTQYF
TGCGCCAGCAGCTTGGTGGGGCGGAGTACGCAGTATTTT
>.|TRBV27|.|TRBJ1-1
CASSLFRTDEAFF
TGTGCCAGCAGTTTATTTAGGACAGATGAAGCTTTCTTT
>.|TRBV5-3|.|TRBJ1-1
CARSRTTGNLNTEAFF
TGTGCCAGAAGCAGGACCACGGGGAACCTGAACACTGAAGCTTTCTTT
>.|TRBV5-8|TRBD1|TRBJ1-5
CASSLLWGQGNNQPQHF
TGTGCCAGCAGCTTGTTATGGGGACAGGGTAACAATCAGCCCCAGCATTTT
>.|TRBV5-8|.|TRBJ1-5
CASSLGGREAQPQHF
TGTGCCAGCAGCTTGGGAGGCCGGGAGGCTCAGCCCCAGCATTTT
>.|TRBV3-1/TRBV3-2|.|TRBJ1-6
CASSPGQLNSPLHF
TGTGCCAGCAGCCCTGGCCAGCTTAATTCACCCCTCCACTTT
>.|TRBV2|TRBD1|TRBJ1-1
CASSAQGVGTEAFF
TGTGCCAGCAGCGCACAGGGGGTTGGCACTGAAGCTTTCTTT
>few|TRBV7-3|.|TRBJ1-1
CASSLTGLMNTEAFF
TGTGCCAGCAGCTTAACAGGCCTCATGAACACTGAAGCTTTCTTT
>.|TRBV5-5|.|TRBJ1-3
CASSLDGGLGNTIYF
TGTGCCAGCAGCTTGGACGGGGGCCTTGGAAACACCATATATTTT
>.|TRBV5-1|TRBD1|TRBJ1-3
CASRPTRTGLIAAGNTIYF
TGCGCCAGCCGCCCTACAAGGACAGGGTTGATAGCCGCTGGAAACACCATATATTTT
>.|TRBV18|.|TRBJ1-5
CASSPPGRSGQPQHF
TGTGCCAGCTCACCACCCGGGCGATCGGGTCAACCCCAGCATTTT
>once|TRBV28|.|TRBJ1-5
CASSPLGFKQPQHF
TGTGCCAGCAGTCCTCTAGGATTCAAACAGCCCCAGCATTTT
>.|TRBV27|.|TRBJ2-2
CASSPTSTGELFF
TGTGCCAGCAGTCCTACTAGCACCGGGGAGCTGTTTTTT
>.|TRBV3-1/TRBV3-2|.|TRBJ2-2
CASSQDRANTGELFF
TGTGCCAGCAGCCAAGACAGGGCGAACACCGGGGAGCTGTTTTTT
>.|TRBV11-2|.|TRBJ1-2
CASSLGTNYGYTF
TGTGCCAGCAGCTTGGGGACTAACTATGGCTACACCTTC
>.|TRBV5-8|.|TRBJ2-2
CASGARGRAGELFF
TGTGCCAGCGGCGCCAGGGGAAGGGCCGGGGAGCTGTTTTTT
>.|TRBV2|.|TRBJ1-4
CASSEAHGGVTSGGKLFF
TGTGCCAGCAGTGAAGCGCACGGAGGGGTGACGAGTGGTGGGAAACTGTTTTTT
>.|TRBV4-1|TRBD1|TRBJ2-1
CASSQDGYIWPGQVNNEQFF
TGCGCCAGCAGCCAAGATGGGTATATCTGGCCGGGACAGGTCAACAATGAGCAGTTCTTC
>.|TRBV19|TRBD1|TRBJ2-1
CASSIEPPSTGGRGEQFF
TGTGCCAGTAGTATAGAACCACCTTCGACAGGGGGCCGAGGAGAGCAGTTCTTC
>.|TRBV2|.|TRBJ2-5
CASSGPGVRETQYF
TGTGCCAGCAGTGGCCCGGGGGTGAGGGAGACCCAGTACTTC
>.|TRBV6-1|.|TRBJ1-2
CASSESRGGYTF
TGTGCCAGCAGTGAATCCAGGGGTGGCTACACCTTC